The clone carrying this TCR beta chain was seen at least ten times. Its specificity is not known. TCRdb ran MiXCR on the 5' RACE reads and lists one entry per CDR3 protein. The repertoire includes about 50,000 distinct CDR3 sequences, 10% of them detected once, and 6% to 8% sits in the top ten. These data belong to a study of early T cells in non-severe SARS-CoV-2 infection. Looking at the study overall: The authors sequenced bulk RNA from unsorted whole blood, leaving chains unpaired. Overall study results and limits: The matching step, a VDJdb search, favored anti-spike CD8 responses and missed private and CD4 specificities.

The origin of this receptor is an adult who was a healthcare worker with PCR-confirmed SARS-CoV-2 infection or an uninfected control (not recorded which). Source material: whole blood.

The DNA for the CDR3 is TGTGCCAGCAGCCAAGAACCGCTCAGCCCCACAGATACGCAGTATTTT. Residues: CASSQEPLSPTDTQYF. The rearrangement uses TRBV14 and TRBJ2-3; no firm D call. The CDR3 sequence is 16 residues long. Trimming took 0 bases from V and 2 from J, leaving 12 bases between them. Germline CDR1 is SGHDN and CDR2 is FVKESK.